Listed here is a single TCR beta chain. Its antigen remains unknown. PCR was performed a second time for about 7 to 12 cycles using a sample-barcoded 5' primer and a J-beta primer mix. There were at least 3 million CDR3-containing paired-end reads obtained from each sample. TCRdb called the 5' RACE reads again in MiXCR, with one record for every CDR3 protein. This table holds approximately 800,000 distinct CDR3 sequences, around a quarter found once. The data stem from a study of blood T cells in healthy people across ages. Study results and limitations: Diversity estimated from one million T cells was considered an underestimate. Donors of long life had a larger count of naive CD4+ cells and greater diversity than aged donors.

Another study also made use of these data, one on T cells of mothers and their children. As reported in that work: Detection yielded no persistent microchimeric T cell clones.

This sequence was found in a boy younger than 18 in good health. The material sequenced was blood.

CDR3 in amino acids: CASSYPSRGASYEQYF. The CDR3 nucleotides read TGTGCCAGCAGTTACCCCTCGAGGGGCGCGTCCTACGAGCAGTACTTC. The V gene is TRBV6-6, the J gene TRBJ2-7, with D perhaps being TRBD1 or TRBD2 (5 bases each). The germline V gene encodes CDR1 MNHNY and CDR2 SVGAGI (reference sequence). CDR3 size: 16 residues. Trimming shortened V by 2 bases and J by 1 base, and 15 bases separated the two germline ends.